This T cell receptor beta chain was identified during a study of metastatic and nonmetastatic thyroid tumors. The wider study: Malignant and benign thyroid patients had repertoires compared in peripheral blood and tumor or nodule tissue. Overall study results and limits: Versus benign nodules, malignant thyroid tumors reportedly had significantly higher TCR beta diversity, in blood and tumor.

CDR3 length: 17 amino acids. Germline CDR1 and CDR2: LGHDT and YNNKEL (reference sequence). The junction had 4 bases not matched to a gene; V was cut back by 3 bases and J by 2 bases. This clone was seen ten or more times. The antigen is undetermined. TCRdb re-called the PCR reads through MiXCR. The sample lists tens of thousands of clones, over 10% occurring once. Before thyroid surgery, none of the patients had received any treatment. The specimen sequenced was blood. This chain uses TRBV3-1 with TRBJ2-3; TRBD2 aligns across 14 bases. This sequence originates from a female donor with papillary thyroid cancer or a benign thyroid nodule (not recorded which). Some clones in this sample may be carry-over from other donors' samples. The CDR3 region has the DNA TGTGCCAGCAGCCACCAGGGACTAGCGGGAGCCACAGATACGCAGTATTTT. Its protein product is CASSHQGLAGATDTQYF.